Sequencing of this T cell receptor beta chain was carried out in a study of blood T cell repertoires in COVID-19. For the study at large: The samples span acute and convalescent COVID-19 from the United States, Italy and Spain. Sources were T cells, B-cell-depleted T cells, or PBMCs; the material itself was cDNA or gDNA.

Looked up from germline, CDR1 is SGHAT and CDR2 is FQNNGV. V was clipped by 5 bases and J by 3 bases, with 25 bases between them. This CDR3 contains 18 residues. Authors' processing steps: Cell counts per sample came from amplifying reference gene primers. The assay was immunoSEQ multiplex PCR, and TCRdb's table has in-frame clones only and misses some. V, J and clone size are those of that table, while D and trimming were read from the DNA. Of around 100,000 clones in the sample, roughly 88% were seen once. This clone turned up a few times. The V gene is TRBV11-2, the J gene TRBJ1-2; maybe TRBD1 (6 bases). Material: peripheral blood. This receptor was identified in a human donor in a cohort sampled during active COVID-19. CDR3 protein: CASSAIIGPGAGDYGYTF. The CDR3 bases are TGTGCCAGCAGCGCAATTATTGGTCCCGGCGCAGGGGACTATGGCTACACCTTC.